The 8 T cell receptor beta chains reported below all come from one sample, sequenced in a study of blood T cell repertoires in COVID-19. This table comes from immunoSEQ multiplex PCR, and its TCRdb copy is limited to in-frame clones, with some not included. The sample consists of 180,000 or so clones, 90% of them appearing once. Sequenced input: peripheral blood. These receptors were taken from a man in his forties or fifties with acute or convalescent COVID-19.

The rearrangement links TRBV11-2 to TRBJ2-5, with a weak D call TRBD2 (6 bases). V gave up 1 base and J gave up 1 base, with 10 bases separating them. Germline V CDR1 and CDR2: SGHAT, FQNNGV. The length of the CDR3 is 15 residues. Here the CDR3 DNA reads TGTGCCAGCAGCTTAGCCCCCGGGGGCCAAGAGACCCAGTACTTC. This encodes CASSLAPGGQETQYF. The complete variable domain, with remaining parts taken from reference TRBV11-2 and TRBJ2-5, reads EAGVAQSPRYKIIEKRQSVAFWCNPISGHATLYWYQQILGQGPKLLIQFQNNGVVDDSQLPKDRFSAERLKGVDSTLKIQPAKLEDSAVYLCASSLAPGGQETQYFGPGTRLLVL.

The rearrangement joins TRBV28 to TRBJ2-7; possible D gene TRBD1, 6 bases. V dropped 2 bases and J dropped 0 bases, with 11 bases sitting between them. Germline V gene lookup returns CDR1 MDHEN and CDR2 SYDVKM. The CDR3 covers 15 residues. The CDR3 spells CASSLGTQNSYEQYV. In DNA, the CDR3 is TGTGCCAGCAGTTTAGGGACACAAAACTCCTACGAGCAGTACGTC.

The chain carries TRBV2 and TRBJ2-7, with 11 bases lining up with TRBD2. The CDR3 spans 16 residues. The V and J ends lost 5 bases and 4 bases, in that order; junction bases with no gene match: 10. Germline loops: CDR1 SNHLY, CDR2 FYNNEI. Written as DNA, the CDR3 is TGTGCCAGCAGTTTTGAGGGGGGACTAGCGGATTACGAGCAGTACTTC. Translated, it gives CASSFEGGLADYEQYF.

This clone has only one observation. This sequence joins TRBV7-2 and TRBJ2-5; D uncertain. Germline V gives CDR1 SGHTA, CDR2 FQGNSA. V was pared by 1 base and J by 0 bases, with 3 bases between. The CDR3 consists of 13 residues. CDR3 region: CASSLVYQETQYF. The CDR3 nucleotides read TGTGCCAGCAGCTTAGTATACCAAGAGACCCAGTACTTC.

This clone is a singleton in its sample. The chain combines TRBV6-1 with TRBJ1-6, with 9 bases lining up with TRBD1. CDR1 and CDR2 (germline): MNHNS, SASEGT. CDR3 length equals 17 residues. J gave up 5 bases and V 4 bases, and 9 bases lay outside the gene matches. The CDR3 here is CASSGTGETLNNSPLHF. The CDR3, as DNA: TGTGCCAGCAGTGGGACAGGGGAAACCCTTAATAATTCACCCCTCCACTTT.

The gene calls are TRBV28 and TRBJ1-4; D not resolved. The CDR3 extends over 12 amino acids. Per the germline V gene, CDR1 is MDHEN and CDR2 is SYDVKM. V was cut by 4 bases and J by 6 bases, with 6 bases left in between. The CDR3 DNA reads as TGTGCCAGCAGTTCTAGCGATGAAAAACTGTTTTTT. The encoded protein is CASSSSDEKLFF.

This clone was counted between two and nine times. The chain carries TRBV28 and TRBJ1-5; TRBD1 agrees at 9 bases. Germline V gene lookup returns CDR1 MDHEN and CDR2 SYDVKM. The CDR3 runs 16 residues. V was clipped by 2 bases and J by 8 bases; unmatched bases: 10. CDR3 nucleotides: TGTGCCAGCAGTTTAGGATGGGGACAGGGTCGGGAGCCCCAGCATTTT. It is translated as CASSLGWGQGREPQHF.

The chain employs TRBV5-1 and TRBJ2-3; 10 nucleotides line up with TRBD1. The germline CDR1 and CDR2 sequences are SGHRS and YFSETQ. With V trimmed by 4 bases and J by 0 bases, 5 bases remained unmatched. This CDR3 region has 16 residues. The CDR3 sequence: CASSPRTGGSTDTQYF. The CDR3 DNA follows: TGCGCCAGCAGCCCAAGGACAGGGGGTAGCACAGATACGCAGTATTTT.